The T cell receptor beta chain under discussion was sequenced for a study of T-cell reconstitution after alpha-beta-depleted transplantation in children. Points from the study as a whole: As was reported, about two months after transplant, alpha-beta T cells came from several hundred expanded graft clones. Day-60 TCRbeta diversity that was high in some patients was derived from surviving recipient T cells and thymic progenitors.

V was clipped by 5 bases and J by 5 bases; unmatched bases: 14. The CDR3 is made up of 17 amino acids. CDR1 is SGHVS and CDR2 is FQNEAQ in the germline V gene. Comment on this clonotype: As yet, its antigen is unknown.

Preparation of the TCRbeta library was carried out with unique molecular identifiers. TCRdb re-analysed the PCR reads in MiXCR, keeping a single row per CDR3 protein. The sample consists of about 900,000 distinct CDR3 sequences, about 26% of them appearing once. The sequence was collected from a boy under three years old who had a stem cell transplant for SCID, so the T cells may come from the graft donor. This material consisted of PBMCs, mostly from graft donor cells, taken 360 days after TCRalphabeta/CD19-depleted stem cell transplant. The V gene is TRBV7-8, the J gene TRBJ2-2; 7 bases fit TRBD1. The CDR3 protein is CASSMRVGTAKTGELFF. The CDR3 nucleotides are TGTGCCAGCAGCATGCGTGTAGGGACAGCAAAAACCGGGGAGCTGTTTTTT.